This T cell receptor (beta chain) emerged from a study of blood T cell repertoires in COVID-19. About the study: Samples taken during acute and convalescent COVID-19 were collected in the United States, Italy and Spain. T cells, B-cell-depleted T cells, or PBMCs supplied cDNA or gDNA.

This clone appeared a single time. From germline, CDR1 is SGHRS and CDR2 YFSETQ. V was pared by 2 bases and J by 7 bases, with 12 bases between. The CDR3 is 13 residues long. Repertoires were generated with immunoSEQ multiplex PCR, while TCRdb's copy carries only in-frame clones and drops some. The profile shows about 53,000 clones, 85% to 95% of them singletons. Material for sequencing was peripheral blood. The chain combines TRBV5-1 with TRBJ2-5; D gene unclear. The sequence was obtained from a human donor in a cohort sampled during active COVID-19. The CDR3 is CASSLDLVGTQYF. CDR3 in DNA: TGCGCCAGCAGCTTAGATTTGGTCGGGACCCAGTACTTC.